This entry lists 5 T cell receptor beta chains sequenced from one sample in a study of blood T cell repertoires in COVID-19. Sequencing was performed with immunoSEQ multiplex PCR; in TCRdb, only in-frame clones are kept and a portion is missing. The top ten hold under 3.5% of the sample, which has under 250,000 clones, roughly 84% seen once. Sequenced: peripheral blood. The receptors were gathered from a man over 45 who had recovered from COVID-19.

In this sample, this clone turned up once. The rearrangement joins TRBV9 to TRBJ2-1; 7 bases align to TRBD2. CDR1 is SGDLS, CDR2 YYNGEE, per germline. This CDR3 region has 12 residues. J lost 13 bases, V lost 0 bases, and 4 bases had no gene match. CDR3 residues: CASSVGEGPQFF. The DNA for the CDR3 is TGTGCCAGCAGCGTAGGGGAGGGCCCTCAGTTCTTC. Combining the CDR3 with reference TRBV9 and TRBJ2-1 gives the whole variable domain DSGVTQTPKHLITATGQRVTLRCSPRSGDLSVYWYQQSLDQGLQFLIQYYNGEERAKGNILERFSAQQFPDLHSELNLSSLELGDSALYFCASSVGEGPQFFGPGTRLTVL.

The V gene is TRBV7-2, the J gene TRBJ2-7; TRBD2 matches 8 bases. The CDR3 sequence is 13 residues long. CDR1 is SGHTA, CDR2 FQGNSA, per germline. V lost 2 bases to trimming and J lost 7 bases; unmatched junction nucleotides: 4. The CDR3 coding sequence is TGTGCCAGCAGCTTATTGACTAGCGCGGAGCAGTACTTC. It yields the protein CASSLLTSAEQYF. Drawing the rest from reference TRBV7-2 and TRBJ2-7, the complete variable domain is GAGVSQSPSNKVTEKGKDVELRCDPISGHTALYWYRQSLGQGLEFLIYFQGNSAPDKSGLPSDRFSAERTGGSVSTLTIQRTQQEDSAVYLCASSLLTSAEQYFGPGTRLTVT.

The CDR3 DNA is TGCGCCAGCAGCTTTGGACAGGGAAGCTACAATGAGCAGTTCTTC. Translated, it gives CASSFGQGSYNEQFF. The J gene is TRBJ2-1, the V gene TRBV5-1; 8 bases are a match to TRBD1. The germline V gene has CDR1 SGHRS and CDR2 YFSETQ. Trimming removed 2 bases from V and 3 bases from J; junction bases left unmatched: 4. CDR3 length equals 15 residues.

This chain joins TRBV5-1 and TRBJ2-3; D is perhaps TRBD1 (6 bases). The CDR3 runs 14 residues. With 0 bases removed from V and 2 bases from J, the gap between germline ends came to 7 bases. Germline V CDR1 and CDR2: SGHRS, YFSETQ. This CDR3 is CASSLGGLTDTQYF. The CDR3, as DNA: TGCGCCAGCAGCTTGGGGGGGCTCACAGATACGCAGTATTTT.

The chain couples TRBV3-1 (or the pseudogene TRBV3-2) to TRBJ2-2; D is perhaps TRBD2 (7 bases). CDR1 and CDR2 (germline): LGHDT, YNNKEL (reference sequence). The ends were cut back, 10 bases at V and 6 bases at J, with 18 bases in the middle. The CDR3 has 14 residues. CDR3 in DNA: TGTGCCAACCTTCGGGGGGCGCGGGCCGGGGAGCTGTTTTTT. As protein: CANLRGARAGELFF.